These 8 T cell receptor beta chains originate from one sample sequenced in a study of blood T cell repertoires in COVID-19. Generated by immunoSEQ multiplex PCR, the TCRdb table keeps only in-frame clones and is missing some. The sample lists roughly 240,000 clones; around four fifths were seen once. Specimen: peripheral blood. The receptor source for this set is a man in his fifties or sixties who had recovered from COVID-19.

The chain carries TRBV5-4 and TRBJ2-5, with 7 bases lining up with TRBD2. The germline gives CDR1 SGHNT, CDR2 YYREEE (reference sequence). The CDR3 loop spans 14 amino acids. V dropped 4 bases and J dropped 3; count of bases not matched to a gene: 6. As DNA, the CDR3 is TGTGCCAGCAGCCCAAAGACTAGCAAAGAGACCCAGTACTTC. Residues: CASSPKTSKETQYF.

The chain couples TRBV18 to TRBJ2-5; 10 bases fit TRBD1. V lost 0 bases and J lost 3; bases outside the gene matches: 4. Germline V CDR1 and CDR2: KGHSH, LQKENI. The CDR3 length is 16 residues. In nucleotides, the CDR3 is TGTGCCAGCTCACCACCGGTGGGGACAGGGGAAGAGACCCAGTACTTC. Protein: CASSPPVGTGEETQYF. The full variable domain, completed using reference TRBV18 and TRBJ2-5, is NAGVMQNPRHLVRRRGQEARLRCSPMKGHSHVYWYRQLPEEGLKFMVYLQKENIIDESGMPKERFSAEFPKEGPSILRIQQVVRGDSAAYFCASSPPVGTGEETQYFGPGTRLLVL.

The chain employs TRBV19 and TRBJ1-1; D call uncertain. Trimming shortened V by 5 bases and J by 4 bases, and 17 bases separated the two germline ends. Germline V gene data show CDR1 as LNHDA and CDR2 as SQIVND (reference sequence). CDR3 length equals 15 residues. CDR3 protein: CASSGKPPAGTEAFF. In DNA form, the CDR3 reads TGTGCCAGTAGTGGGAAGCCGCCCGCGGGCACTGAAGCTTTCTTT.

In DNA form, the CDR3 reads TGTGCCAGCAGTTTCTTAACGGCAGCTAGAAATTCACCCCTCCACTTT. It translates to CASSFLTAARNSPLHF. J is TRBJ1-6 and V is TRBV27; D is ambiguous. The germline V gene encodes CDR1 MNHEY and CDR2 SMNVEV (reference sequence). The CDR3 sequence is 16 residues long. With 3 bases removed from V and 7 bases from J, the gap between germline ends came to 16 bases.

The J gene is TRBJ1-4, the V gene TRBV27; 7 positions match TRBD1. Germline V CDR1 and CDR2: MNHEY, SMNVEV (reference sequence). Losses at the gene ends were 6 bases for V and 7 bases for J; bases not matched to a gene: 14. The CDR3 covers 16 residues. CDR3 protein: CASRTGQTGKGEKLFF. The CDR3 coding sequence is TGTGCCAGCAGGACGGGACAGACTGGAAAGGGTGAAAAACTGTTTTTT.

The chain has TRBV18 and TRBJ2-2, with 10 nucleotides matching TRBD2. This CDR3 has 18 amino acids. V lost 2 bases to trimming and J lost 0 bases; unmatched junction nucleotides: 6. CDR1 and CDR2 (germline): KGHSH, LQKENI. DNA for the CDR3: TGTGCCAGCTCACCATTGCAAGCGGGAGGGCCGAACACCGGGGAGCTGTTTTTT. It encodes CASSPLQAGGPNTGELFF. Combining the CDR3 with reference TRBV18 and TRBJ2-2 gives the whole variable domain NAGVMQNPRHLVRRRGQEARLRCSPMKGHSHVYWYRQLPEEGLKFMVYLQKENIIDESGMPKERFSAEFPKEGPSILRIQQVVRGDSAAYFCASSPLQAGGPNTGELFFGEGSRLTVL.

J is TRBJ2-7 and V is TRBV7-3; perhaps TRBD2 as D (6 bases). From germline, CDR1 is SGHTA and CDR2 FQGTGA. The CDR3 extends over 15 amino acids. With 6 bases removed from V and 4 bases from J, the gap between germline ends came to 19 bases. Here the CDR3 DNA reads TGTGCCAGCAGTCTTGGAGGCGGGGCCCGGTACGAGCAGTACTTC. Translated, it gives CASSLGGGARYEQYF. The full variable domain, with the rest looked up from reference TRBV7-3 and TRBJ2-7, is GAGVSQTPSNKVTEKGKYVELRCDPISGHTALYWYRQSLGQGPEFLIYFQGTGAADDSGLPNDRFFAVRPEGSVSTLKIQRTERGDSAVYLCASSLGGGARYEQYFGPGTRLTVT.

The V gene is TRBV24-1, the J gene TRBJ2-3; D possibly corresponds to TRBD2 (6 bases). Germline CDR1 and CDR2: KGHDR and SFDVKD. This CDR3 spans 16 amino acids. V was cut by 4 bases and J by 0 bases, with 13 bases left in between. CDR3 protein: CATSDRTGGSTDTQYF. DNA for the CDR3: TGTGCCACCAGTGACCGAACCGGGGGAAGCACAGATACGCAGTATTTT.